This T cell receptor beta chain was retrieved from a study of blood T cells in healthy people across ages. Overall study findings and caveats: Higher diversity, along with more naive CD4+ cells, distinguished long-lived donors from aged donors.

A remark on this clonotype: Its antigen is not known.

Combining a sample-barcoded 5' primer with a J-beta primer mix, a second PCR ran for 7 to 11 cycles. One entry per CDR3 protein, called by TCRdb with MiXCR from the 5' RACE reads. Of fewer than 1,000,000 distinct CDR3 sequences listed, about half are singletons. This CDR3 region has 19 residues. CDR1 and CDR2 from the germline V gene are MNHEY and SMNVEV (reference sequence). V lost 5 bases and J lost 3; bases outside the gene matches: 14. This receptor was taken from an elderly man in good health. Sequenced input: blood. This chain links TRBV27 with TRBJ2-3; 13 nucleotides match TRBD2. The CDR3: CASSTRPGLAGLGTDTQYF. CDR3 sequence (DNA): TGTGCCAGCAGTACACGGCCGGGACTAGCGGGATTAGGTACAGATACGCAGTATTTT.